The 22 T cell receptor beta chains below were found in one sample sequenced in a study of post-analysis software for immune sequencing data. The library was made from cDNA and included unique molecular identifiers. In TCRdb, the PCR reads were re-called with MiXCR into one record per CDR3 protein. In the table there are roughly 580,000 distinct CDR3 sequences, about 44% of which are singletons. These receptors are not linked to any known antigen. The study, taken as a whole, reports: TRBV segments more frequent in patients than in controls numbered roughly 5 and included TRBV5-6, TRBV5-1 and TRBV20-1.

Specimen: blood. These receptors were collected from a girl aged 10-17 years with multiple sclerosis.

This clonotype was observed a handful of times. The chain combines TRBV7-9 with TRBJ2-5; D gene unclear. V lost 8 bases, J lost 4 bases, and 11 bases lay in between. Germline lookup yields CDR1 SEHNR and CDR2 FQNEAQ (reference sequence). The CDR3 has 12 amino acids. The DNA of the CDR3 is TGTGCCAGCGCCGGAAGGAGAGAGACCCAGTACTTC. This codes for CASAGRRETQYF.

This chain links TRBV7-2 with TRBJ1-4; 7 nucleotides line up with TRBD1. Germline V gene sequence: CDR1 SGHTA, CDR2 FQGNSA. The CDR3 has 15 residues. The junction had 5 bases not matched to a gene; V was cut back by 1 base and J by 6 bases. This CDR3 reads CASSLVGGGYEKLFF. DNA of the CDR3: TGTGCCAGCAGCTTAGTGGGAGGGGGCTATGAAAAACTGTTTTTT.

Here the CDR3 reads CASSDRGRATETQYF. The CDR3 DNA is TGTGCCAGCTCAGACAGGGGGCGCGCGACGGAGACCCAGTACTTC. The genes are TRBV18 and TRBJ2-5, with 10 bases matching TRBD1. This CDR3 contains 15 residues. Germline trimming cut 5 bases from V and 5 bases from J; bases unmatched to any gene: 8. The germline V gene has CDR1 KGHSH and CDR2 LQKENI.

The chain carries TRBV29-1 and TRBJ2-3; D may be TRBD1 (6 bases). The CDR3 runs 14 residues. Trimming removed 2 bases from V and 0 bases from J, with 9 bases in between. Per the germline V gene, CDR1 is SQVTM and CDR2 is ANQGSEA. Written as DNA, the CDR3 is TGCAGCGTTGAATCCAGGGGTAGCACAGATACGCAGTATTTT. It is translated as CSVESRGSTDTQYF.

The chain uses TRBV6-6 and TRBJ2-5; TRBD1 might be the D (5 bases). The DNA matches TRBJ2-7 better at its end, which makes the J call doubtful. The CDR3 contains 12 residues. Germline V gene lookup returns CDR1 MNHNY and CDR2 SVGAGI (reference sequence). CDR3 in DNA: TGTGCCAGTCAGGGTTATCCCTACGAGCAGTACTTC. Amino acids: CASQGYPYEQYF.

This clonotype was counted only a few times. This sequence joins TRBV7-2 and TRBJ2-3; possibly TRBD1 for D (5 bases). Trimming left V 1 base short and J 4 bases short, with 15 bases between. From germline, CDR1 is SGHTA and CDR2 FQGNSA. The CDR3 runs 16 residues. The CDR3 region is CASSLVPLTAPDTQYF. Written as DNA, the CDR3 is TGTGCCAGCAGCTTAGTCCCCCTGACAGCCCCAGATACGCAGTATTTT.

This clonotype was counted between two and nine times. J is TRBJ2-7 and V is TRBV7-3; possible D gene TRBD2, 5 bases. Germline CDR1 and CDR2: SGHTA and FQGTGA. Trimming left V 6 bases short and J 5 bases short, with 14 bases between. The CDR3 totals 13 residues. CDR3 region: CASSPTRFHEQYF. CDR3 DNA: TGTGCCAGCAGTCCCACTAGATTCCACGAGCAGTACTTC. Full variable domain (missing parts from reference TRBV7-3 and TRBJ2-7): GAGVSQTPSNKVTEKGKYVELRCDPISGHTALYWYRQSLGQGPEFLIYFQGTGAADDSGLPNDRFFAVRPEGSVSTLKIQRTERGDSAVYLCASSPTRFHEQYFGPGTRLTVT.

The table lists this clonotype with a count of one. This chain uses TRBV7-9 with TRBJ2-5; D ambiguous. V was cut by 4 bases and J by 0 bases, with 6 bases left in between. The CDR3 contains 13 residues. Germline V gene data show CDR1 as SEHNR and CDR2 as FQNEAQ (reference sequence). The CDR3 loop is CASSSFNQETQYF. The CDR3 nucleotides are TGTGCCAGCAGCTCCTTTAACCAAGAGACCCAGTACTTC. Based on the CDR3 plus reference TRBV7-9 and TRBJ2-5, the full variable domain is DTGVSQNPRHKITKRGQNVTFRCDPISEHNRLYWYRQTLGQGPEFLTYFQNEAQLEKSRLLSDRFSAERPKGSFSTLEIQRTEQGDSAMYLCASSSFNQETQYFGPGTRLLVL.

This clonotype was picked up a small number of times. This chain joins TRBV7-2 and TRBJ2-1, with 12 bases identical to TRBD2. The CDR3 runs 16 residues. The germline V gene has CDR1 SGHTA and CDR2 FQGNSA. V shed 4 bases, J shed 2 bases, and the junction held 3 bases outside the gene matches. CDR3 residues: CASSYPSGGAYNEQFF. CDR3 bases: TGTGCCAGCAGCTACCCTAGCGGGGGGGCCTACAATGAGCAGTTCTTC.

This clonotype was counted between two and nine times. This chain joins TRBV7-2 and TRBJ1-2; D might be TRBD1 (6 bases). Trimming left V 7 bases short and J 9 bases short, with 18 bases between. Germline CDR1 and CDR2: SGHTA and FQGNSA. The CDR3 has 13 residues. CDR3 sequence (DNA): TGTGCCAGCAAGCTAGGCAGGGGTCAACGCTACACCTTC. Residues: CASKLGRGQRYTF. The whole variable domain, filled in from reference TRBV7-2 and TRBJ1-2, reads GAGVSQSPSNKVTEKGKDVELRCDPISGHTALYWYRQSLGQGLEFLIYFQGNSAPDKSGLPSDRFSAERTGGSVSTLTIQRTQQEDSAVYLCASKLGRGQRYTFGSGTRLTVV.

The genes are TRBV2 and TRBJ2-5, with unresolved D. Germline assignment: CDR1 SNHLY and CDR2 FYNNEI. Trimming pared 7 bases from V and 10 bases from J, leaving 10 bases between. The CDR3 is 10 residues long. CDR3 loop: CASIYFVQYF. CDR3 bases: TGTGCCAGCATTTACTTCGTCCAGTACTTC.

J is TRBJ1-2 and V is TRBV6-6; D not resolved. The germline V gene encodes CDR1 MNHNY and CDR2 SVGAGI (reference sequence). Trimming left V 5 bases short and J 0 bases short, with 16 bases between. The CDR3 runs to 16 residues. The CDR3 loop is CASSHPKGWPNYGYTF. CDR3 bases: TGTGCCAGCAGTCACCCGAAAGGTTGGCCTAACTATGGCTACACCTTC.

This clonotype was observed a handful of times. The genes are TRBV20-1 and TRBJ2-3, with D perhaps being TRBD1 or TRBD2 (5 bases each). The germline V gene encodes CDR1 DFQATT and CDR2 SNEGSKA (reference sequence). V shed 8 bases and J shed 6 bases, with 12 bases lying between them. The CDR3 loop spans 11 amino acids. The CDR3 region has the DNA TGCAGTAGGGGAGAAGGGGATACGCAGTATTTT. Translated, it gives CSRGEGDTQYF.

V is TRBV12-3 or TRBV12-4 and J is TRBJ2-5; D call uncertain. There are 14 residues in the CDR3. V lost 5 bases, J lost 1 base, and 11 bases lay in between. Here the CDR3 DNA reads TGTGCCAGCAGTCTAGAATCCAGCCAAGAGACCCAGTACTTC. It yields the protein CASSLESSQETQYF.

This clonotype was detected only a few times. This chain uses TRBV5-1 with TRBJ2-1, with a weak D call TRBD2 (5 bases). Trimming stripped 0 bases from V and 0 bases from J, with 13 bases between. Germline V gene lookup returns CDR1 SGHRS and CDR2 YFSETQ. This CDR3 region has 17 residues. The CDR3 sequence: CASSLVGSSRSYNEQFF. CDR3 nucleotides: TGCGCCAGCAGCTTGGTTGGGAGCAGCCGCTCCTACAATGAGCAGTTCTTC.

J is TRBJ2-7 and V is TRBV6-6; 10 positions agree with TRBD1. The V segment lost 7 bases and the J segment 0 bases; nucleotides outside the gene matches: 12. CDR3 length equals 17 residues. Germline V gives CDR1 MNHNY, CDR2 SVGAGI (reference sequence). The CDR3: CASTNARDRGPSYEQYF. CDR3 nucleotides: TGTGCCAGCACCAACGCCCGGGACAGGGGCCCCTCCTACGAGCAGTACTTC.

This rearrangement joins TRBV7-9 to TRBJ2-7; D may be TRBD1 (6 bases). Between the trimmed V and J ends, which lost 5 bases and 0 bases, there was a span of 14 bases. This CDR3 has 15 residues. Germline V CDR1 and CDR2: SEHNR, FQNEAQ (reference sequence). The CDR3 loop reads CASSPVRGSSYEQYF. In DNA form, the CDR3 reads TGTGCCAGCAGCCCCGTTAGGGGGAGCTCCTACGAGCAGTACTTC.

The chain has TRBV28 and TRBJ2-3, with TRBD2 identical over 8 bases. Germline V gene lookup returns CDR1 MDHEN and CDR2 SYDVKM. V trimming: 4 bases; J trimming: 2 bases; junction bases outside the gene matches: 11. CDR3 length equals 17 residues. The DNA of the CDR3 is TGTGCCAGCAGTTCTCCCGCGTTGGGACTAGTCACAGATACGCAGTATTTT. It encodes CASSSPALGLVTDTQYF.

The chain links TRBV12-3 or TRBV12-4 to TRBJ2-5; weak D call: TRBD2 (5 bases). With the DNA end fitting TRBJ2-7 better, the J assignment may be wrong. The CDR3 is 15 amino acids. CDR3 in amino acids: CASSLGIGSSDEQYF. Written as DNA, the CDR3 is TGTGCCAGCAGTTTAGGGATAGGCAGTAGCGACGAGCAGTACTTC.

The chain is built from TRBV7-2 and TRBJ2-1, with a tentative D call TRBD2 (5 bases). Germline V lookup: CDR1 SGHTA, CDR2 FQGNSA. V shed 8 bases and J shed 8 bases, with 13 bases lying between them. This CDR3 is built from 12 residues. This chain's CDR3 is CASGSAGYEQFF. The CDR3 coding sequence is TGTGCCAGCGGGAGCGCCGGGTATGAGCAGTTCTTC.

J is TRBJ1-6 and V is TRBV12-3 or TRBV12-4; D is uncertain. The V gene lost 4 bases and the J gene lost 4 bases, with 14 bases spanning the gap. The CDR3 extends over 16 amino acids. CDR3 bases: TGTGCCAGCAGTTCAGCAATAAATGGATATAATTCACCCCTCCACTTT. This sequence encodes CASSSAINGYNSPLHF.

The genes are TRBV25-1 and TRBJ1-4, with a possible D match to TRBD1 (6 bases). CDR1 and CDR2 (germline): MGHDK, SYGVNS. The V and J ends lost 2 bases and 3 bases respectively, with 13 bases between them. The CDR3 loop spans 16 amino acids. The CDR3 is CASSEPRQGPNEKLFF. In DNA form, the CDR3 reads TGTGCCAGCAGTGAACCCCGGCAGGGGCCTAATGAAAAACTGTTTTTT.